Sequencing of this T cell receptor beta chain was carried out in a study of hypomethylating agent response in myelodysplastic syndrome. Study information: Either azacitidine (about 75% of the 11) or decitabine (3 of 11) was given. Donors were myelodysplastic syndrome patients: 2 female, roughly ten male.

Original data processing: Previously reported viral-epitope specificity per VDJdb covered under 2% of 150,000 to 200,000 unique clonotypes. TCRdb's copy holds only in-frame clones and misses some; the assay was immunoSEQ multiplex PCR. V and J calls and clone size are those listed in that table; D and trimming were worked out from the DNA. The top ten hold roughly 5.2% of the sample, which has 2,000 or so clones, about 88% seen once. Losses at the gene ends were 4 bases for V and 7 bases for J; bases not matched to a gene: 5. This CDR3 has 14 amino acids. Looked up from germline, CDR1 is ENHRY and CDR2 is SYGVKD.

This sequence originates from a human donor with myelodysplastic syndrome. The sample was bone marrow, taken before or after starting hypomethylating agent treatment for myelodysplastic syndrome (not recorded which). The chain uses TRBV10-3 and TRBJ2-1; TRBD2 aligns across 9 bases. The CDR3 here is CAISGGRAQNEQFF. In DNA form, the CDR3 reads TGTGCCATCAGTGGCGGGAGGGCCCAAAATGAGCAGTTCTTC.